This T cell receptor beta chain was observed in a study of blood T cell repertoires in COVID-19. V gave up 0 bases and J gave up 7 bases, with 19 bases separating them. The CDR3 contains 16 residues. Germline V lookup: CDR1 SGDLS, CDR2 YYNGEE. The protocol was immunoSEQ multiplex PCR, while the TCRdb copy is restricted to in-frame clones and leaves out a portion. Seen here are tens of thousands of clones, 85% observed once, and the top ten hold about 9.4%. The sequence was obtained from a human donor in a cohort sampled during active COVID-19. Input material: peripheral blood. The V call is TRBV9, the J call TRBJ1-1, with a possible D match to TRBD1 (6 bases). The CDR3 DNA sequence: TGTGCCAGCAGCGTAGCGGTGGGGGCTTCGGGCAGTGAAGCTTTCTTT. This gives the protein CASSVAVGASGSEAFF.